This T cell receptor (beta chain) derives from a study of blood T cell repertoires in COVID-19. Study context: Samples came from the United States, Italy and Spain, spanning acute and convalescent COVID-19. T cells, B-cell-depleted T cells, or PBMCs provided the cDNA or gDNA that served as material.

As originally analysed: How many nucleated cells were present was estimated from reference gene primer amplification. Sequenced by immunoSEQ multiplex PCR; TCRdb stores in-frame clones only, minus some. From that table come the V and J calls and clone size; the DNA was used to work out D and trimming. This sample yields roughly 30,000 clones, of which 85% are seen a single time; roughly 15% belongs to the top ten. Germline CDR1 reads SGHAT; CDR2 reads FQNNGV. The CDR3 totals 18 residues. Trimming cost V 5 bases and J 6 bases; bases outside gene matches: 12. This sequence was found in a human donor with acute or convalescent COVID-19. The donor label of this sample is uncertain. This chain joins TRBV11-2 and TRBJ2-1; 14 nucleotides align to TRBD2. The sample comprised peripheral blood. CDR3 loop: CASSQLPGLAGERNEQFF. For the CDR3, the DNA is TGTGCCAGCAGCCAACTTCCGGGACTAGCGGGAGAGCGCAATGAGCAGTTCTTC.